The clone carrying this T cell receptor (beta chain) was counted a single time. Its antigen is still unknown. V shed 5 bases and J shed 4 bases, with 9 bases lying between them. The CDR3 loop spans 13 amino acids. This entry comes from a study of T cell responses to AZD1222 COVID-19 vaccine. Study-level results: An increase in Spike-specific TCR breadth and depth was observed after two AZD1222 doses.

Libraries were prepared by immunoSEQ multiplex PCR; TCRdb keeps only in-frame clonotypes and omits some of them. The sample gives 150,000 or so clones, just over 90% of which show up once; around 1.9% is in the top ten. Here the sequenced sample was peripheral blood, taken on day 0 of AZD1222 vaccination. This clonotype originated in an adult in good health. The chain links TRBV12-3 or TRBV12-4 to TRBJ1-5; TRBD1 might be the D (6 bases). The CDR3 DNA sequence: TGTGCCAGCAGTATAGACAGGAATCAGCCCCAGCATTTT. Amino acid sequence: CASSIDRNQPQHF.